The 18 T cell receptor beta chains below come from one sample, sequenced in a study of T cells expressing NK-cell markers. TCRdb processed the 5' RACE reads again and assigns one entry to each CDR3 protein, with no DNA. The sample has approximately 150,000 distinct CDR3 sequences. Sequencing was carried out using blood T cells: a sorted CD56 or NKG2C T cell subset, CD4+ or CD8+ T cells, or bulk PBMC T cells (not recorded which). The receptors originated from a man aged 18 to 35 in good health.

This chain connects TRBV5-6 to TRBJ2-3; TCRdb's D call, TRBD1, is unchecked because there is no DNA. Germline CDR1 SGHDT, CDR2 YYEEEE. CDR3 length equals 16 residues. The CDR3 loop reads CASSLRGTGFADTQYF.

This chain links TRBV6-2 or TRBV6-3 with TRBJ2-7; TCRdb calls TRBD1, which cannot be checked without DNA. This CDR3 contains 14 residues. The germline gives CDR1 MNHEY, CDR2 SVGEGT. The CDR3 loop reads CASSRDRAIYEQYF.

The chain has TRBV27 and TRBJ1-6; TCRdb selects TRBD1, and the lack of DNA leaves this call unchecked. The CDR3 is 14 residues long. Germline V gives CDR1 MNHEY, CDR2 SMNVEV (reference sequence). CDR3 in amino acids: CASSSSGTGSSLHF.

The chain recombines TRBV27 with TRBJ2-2; the D call of TRBD2 rests on TCRdb alone, since no DNA is present to check it. The CDR3 covers 16 residues. Germline V gene sequence: CDR1 MNHEY, CDR2 SMNVEV (reference sequence). The CDR3 reads CASSFGSGVYTGELFF.

V is TRBV5-1 and J is TRBJ2-1. CDR1 and CDR2 (germline): SGHRS, YFSETQ. This CDR3 is built from 12 residues. CDR3 residues: CASSYVANEQFF.

V gene TRBV12-3 or TRBV12-4 combines with J gene TRBJ2-5; absent DNA, TCRdb's TRBD2 call cannot be checked. The CDR3 length is 16 residues. The CDR3 loop reads CASSFVLAGPGETQYF.

The chain employs TRBV12-3 or TRBV12-4 and TRBJ1-5; the TCRdb call, TRBD1, lacks DNA for checking. This CDR3 is 17 amino acids long. This CDR3 reads CASSLGTPARGNQPQHF.

V and J are TRBV12-3 or TRBV12-4 and TRBJ2-1; as DNA is missing, the TRBD2 call by TCRdb cannot be tested. There are 15 residues in the CDR3. CDR3 in amino acids: CASSSLAGAYNEQFF.

V is TRBV29-1 and J is TRBJ2-3; with no DNA, the TCRdb D assignment of TRBD2 cannot be verified. Germline V CDR1 and CDR2: SQVTM, ANQGSEA. The CDR3 totals 14 residues. The CDR3 sequence: CSVRASGGTDTQYF.

The genes are TRBV7-2 and TRBJ1-1; without DNA, the TCRdb call of TRBD1 cannot be checked. CDR1 and CDR2 from the germline V gene are SGHTA and FQGNSA. The CDR3 has 16 amino acids. The CDR3 sequence: CASSNSRDRLNTEAFF.

The gene calls are TRBV7-8 and TRBJ2-1. Germline V gene data show CDR1 as SGHVS and CDR2 as FQNEAQ. The CDR3 contains 14 residues. CDR3 region: CASTPDLGNNEQFF.

The genes are TRBV21-1 and TRBJ2-3; absent DNA, TCRdb's TRBD1 call cannot be checked. TRBV21-1 is given as a pseudogene. The CDR3 has 15 amino acids. CDR3 amino acids: CASSVRRQGTDTQYF.

V usage is TRBV4-2 and J usage is TRBJ1-2; the D call of TRBD1 rests on TCRdb alone, since no DNA is present to check it. This CDR3 is 17 amino acids long. Per germline, CDR1 LGHNA and CDR2 YNFKEQ. Here the CDR3 reads CASSQEFRGTGVYGYTF.

V is TRBV28 and J is TRBJ2-3; TCRdb's D gene call, TRBD2, goes unchecked for lack of DNA. Germline CDR1 is MDHEN and CDR2 is SYDVKM. The CDR3 totals 17 residues. The CDR3 loop is CASSYAQAGELTDTQYF.

This chain uses TRBV3-1 with TRBJ2-1. Germline V gives CDR1 LGHDT, CDR2 YNNKEL (reference sequence). The CDR3 covers 12 residues. The CDR3 protein is CASSQAWNEQFF.

This chain links TRBV2 with TRBJ1-1. The length of the CDR3 is 12 residues. Germline values: CDR1 SNHLY, CDR2 FYNNEI. The CDR3 protein is CASSGSGNEAFF.

CDR3 protein: CASSLRSGRENEQFF. The chain recombines TRBV7-6 with TRBJ2-1; TCRdb indicates TRBD2, and absent DNA this call remains unverified. This CDR3 contains 15 residues. Per the germline V gene, CDR1 is SGHVS and CDR2 is FNYEAQ.

This rearrangement joins TRBV27 to TRBJ2-7; TCRdb names TRBD2, which stays unverified in the absence of DNA. Per germline, CDR1 MNHEY and CDR2 SMNVEV (reference sequence). This CDR3 comprises 15 residues. CDR3 region: CASSEWGASEGEQYF.